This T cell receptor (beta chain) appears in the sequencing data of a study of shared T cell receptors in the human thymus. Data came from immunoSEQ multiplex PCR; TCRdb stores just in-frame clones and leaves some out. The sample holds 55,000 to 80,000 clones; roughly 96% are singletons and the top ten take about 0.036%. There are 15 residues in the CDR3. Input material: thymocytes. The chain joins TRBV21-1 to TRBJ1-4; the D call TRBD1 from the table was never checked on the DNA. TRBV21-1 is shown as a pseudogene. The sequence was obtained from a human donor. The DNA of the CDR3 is TGTGCCAGCAGCAAAAAGACAGCCAGTAATGAAAAACTGTTTTTT. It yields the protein CASSKKTASNEKLFF.